The 6 T cell receptor beta chains given below trace back to one sample, sequenced in a study of blood T cell repertoires in COVID-19. Clones were sequenced by immunoSEQ multiplex PCR, and TCRdb holds only the in-frame ones, with some missing. This table has some 100,000 clones, 90% appearing once. Material: peripheral blood. The receptors derive from a man aged 50 to 59 with acute or convalescent COVID-19.

The V gene is TRBV18, the J gene TRBJ2-7, with 9 bases fitting TRBD1. J lost 4 bases, V lost 5 bases, and 9 bases had no gene match. The CDR3 covers 15 residues. Germline V gene sequence: CDR1 KGHSH, CDR2 LQKENI. The CDR3 bases are TGTGCCAGCTCAACTAGCCGGGACAGGGATTACGAGCAGTACTTC. Translation gives CASSTSRDRDYEQYF.

As for this clone: No DNA is shown, since the ends of the CDR3 on it are uncertain; the CDR3 is the one TCRdb lists. The J gene is TRBJ1-4, the V gene TRBV9. The CDR3 sequence runs 15 residues, both termini included. Germline V gene data show CDR1 as SGDLS and CDR2 as YYNGEE. The CDR3 is CASRRAGAGGEKLFF.

The chain joins TRBV7-2 to TRBJ2-1, with D possibly matching TRBD2 (5 bases). CDR1 and CDR2 (germline): SGHTA, FQGNSA. Trimming took 5 bases from V and 2 from J, leaving 16 bases between them. The CDR3 sequence is 16 residues long. The CDR3 spells CASSPRLIPPYNEQFF. CDR3 DNA: TGTGCCAGCAGCCCCCGACTAATCCCCCCCTACAATGAGCAGTTCTTC.

V and J are TRBV19 and TRBJ2-7, with 12 positions matching TRBD2. Germline values: CDR1 LNHDA, CDR2 SQIVND (reference sequence). The V gene end was trimmed by 6 bases and the J gene end by 4 bases; junction bases not matched to a gene: 7. The length of the CDR3 is 15 residues. CDR3 sequence (DNA): TGTGCCAGTAGGGTCGGGACTAGCGGGTCGTACGAGCAGTACTTC. It specifies CASRVGTSGSYEQYF. Complete variable domain (other parts from reference TRBV19 and TRBJ2-7): DGGITQSPKYLFRKEGQNVTLSCEQNLNHDAMYWYRQDPGQGLRLIYYSQIVNDFQKGDIAEGYSVSREKKESFPLTVTSAQKNPTAFYLCASRVGTSGSYEQYFGPGTRLTVT.

The rearrangement joins TRBV3-1 (or the pseudogene TRBV3-2) to TRBJ1-6, with D perhaps matching TRBD1 (5 bases). The length of the CDR3 is 14 residues. The V gene's germline CDR1 is LGHDT and CDR2 YNNKEL (reference sequence). Trimming removed 4 bases at V and 4 bases at J, with 8 bases between. The CDR3 bases are TGTGCCAGCAGCCGGCGACAGTATAATTCACCCCTCCACTTT. Encoded protein: CASSRRQYNSPLHF.

The chain is built from TRBV27 and TRBJ1-2; D may be TRBD1 (6 bases). The V gene's germline CDR1 is MNHEY and CDR2 SMNVEV (reference sequence). Trimming pared 3 bases from V and 2 bases from J, leaving 10 bases between. The CDR3 is made up of 14 amino acids. DNA of the CDR3: TGTGCCAGCAGTTTCGGACAGACCAACTATGGCTACACCTTC. Amino acid sequence: CASSFGQTNYGYTF.